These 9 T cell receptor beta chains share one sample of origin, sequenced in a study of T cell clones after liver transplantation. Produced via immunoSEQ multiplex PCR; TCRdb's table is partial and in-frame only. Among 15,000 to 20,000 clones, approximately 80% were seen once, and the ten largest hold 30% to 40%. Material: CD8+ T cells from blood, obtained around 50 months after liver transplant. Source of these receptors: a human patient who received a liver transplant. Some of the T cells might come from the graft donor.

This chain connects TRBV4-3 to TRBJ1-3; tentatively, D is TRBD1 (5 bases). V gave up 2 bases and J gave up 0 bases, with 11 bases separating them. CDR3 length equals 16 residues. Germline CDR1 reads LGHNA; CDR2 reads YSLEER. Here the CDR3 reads CASSQFRGSSGNTIYF. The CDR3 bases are TGCGCCAGCAGCCAATTTCGGGGGTCCTCTGGAAACACCATATATTTT.

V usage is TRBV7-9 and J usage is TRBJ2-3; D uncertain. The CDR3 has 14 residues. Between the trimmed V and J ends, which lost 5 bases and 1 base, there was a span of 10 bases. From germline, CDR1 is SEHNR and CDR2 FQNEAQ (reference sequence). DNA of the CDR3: TGTGCCAGCAGCCCTCCTATAGGCACAGATACGCAGTATTTT. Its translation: CASSPPIGTDTQYF.

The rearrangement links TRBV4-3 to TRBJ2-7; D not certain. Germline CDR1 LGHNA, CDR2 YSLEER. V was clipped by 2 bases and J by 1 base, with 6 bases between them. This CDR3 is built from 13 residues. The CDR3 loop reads CASSQHKSYEQYF. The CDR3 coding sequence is TGCGCCAGCAGCCAACACAAATCCTACGAGCAGTACTTC.

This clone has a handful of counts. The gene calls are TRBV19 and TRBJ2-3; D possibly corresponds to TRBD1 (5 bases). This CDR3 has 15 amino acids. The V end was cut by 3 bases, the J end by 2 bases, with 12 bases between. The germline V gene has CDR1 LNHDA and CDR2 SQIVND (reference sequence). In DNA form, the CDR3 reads TGTGCCAGTAGTATCCTAGGGGCCGACACAGATACGCAGTATTTT. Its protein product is CASSILGADTDTQYF.

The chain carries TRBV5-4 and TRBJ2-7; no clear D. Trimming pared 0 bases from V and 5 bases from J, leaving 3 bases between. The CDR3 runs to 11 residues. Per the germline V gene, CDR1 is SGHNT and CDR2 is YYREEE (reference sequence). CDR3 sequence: CASSLEDEQYF. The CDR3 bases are TGTGCCAGCAGCTTGGAGGACGAGCAGTACTTC.

The chain's CDR3 is CASSVLSEGDEQYF. In nucleotides, the CDR3 is TGTGCCAGCAGCGTATTGAGTGAGGGGGACGAGCAGTACTTC. V usage is TRBV9 and J usage is TRBJ2-7; tentative D call: TRBD1 (6 bases). The V end was cut by 1 base, the J end by 5 bases, with 13 bases between. The CDR3 contains 14 residues. CDR1 SGDLS and CDR2 YYNGEE come from the germline V gene.

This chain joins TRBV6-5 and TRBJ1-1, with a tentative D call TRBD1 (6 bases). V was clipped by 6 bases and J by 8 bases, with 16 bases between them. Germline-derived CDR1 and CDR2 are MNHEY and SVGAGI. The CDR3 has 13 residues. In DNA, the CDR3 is TGTGCCAGCAGGTTAGGGGGGCAGCGAGAAGCTTTCTTT. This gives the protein CASRLGGQREAFF.

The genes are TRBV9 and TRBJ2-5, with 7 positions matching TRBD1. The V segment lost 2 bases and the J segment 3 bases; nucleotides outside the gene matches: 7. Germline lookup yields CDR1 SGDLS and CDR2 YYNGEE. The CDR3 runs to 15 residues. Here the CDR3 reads CASSVERDSKETQYF. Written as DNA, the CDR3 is TGTGCCAGCAGCGTGGAAAGGGACAGCAAAGAGACCCAGTACTTC.

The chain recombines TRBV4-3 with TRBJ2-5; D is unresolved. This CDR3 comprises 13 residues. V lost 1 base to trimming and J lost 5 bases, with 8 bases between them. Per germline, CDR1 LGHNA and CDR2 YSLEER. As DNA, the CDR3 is TGCGCCAGCAGCCAAGGCCAGCTGGAGACCCAGTACTTC. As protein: CASSQGQLETQYF.